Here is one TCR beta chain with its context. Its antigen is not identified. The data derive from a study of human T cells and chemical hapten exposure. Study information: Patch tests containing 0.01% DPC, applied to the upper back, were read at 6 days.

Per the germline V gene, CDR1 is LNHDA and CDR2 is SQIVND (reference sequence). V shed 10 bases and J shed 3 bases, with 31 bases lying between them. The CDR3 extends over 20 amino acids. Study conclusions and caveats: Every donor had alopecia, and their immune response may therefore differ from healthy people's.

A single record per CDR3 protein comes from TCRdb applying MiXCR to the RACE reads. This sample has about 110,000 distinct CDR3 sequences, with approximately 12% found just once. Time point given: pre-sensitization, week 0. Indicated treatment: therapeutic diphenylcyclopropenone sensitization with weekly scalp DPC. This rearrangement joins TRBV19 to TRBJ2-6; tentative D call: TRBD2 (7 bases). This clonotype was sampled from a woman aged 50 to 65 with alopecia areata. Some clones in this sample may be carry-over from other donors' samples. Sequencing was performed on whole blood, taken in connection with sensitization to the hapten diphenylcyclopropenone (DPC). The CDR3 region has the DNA TGTGCCACCTCCCGAGGGGGGGGGCCTCCCTCTCTCGTTGGGGCCAACGTCCTGACTTTC. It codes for CATSRGGGPPSLVGANVLTF.